This T cell receptor beta chain was captured in a study of blood T cell repertoires in COVID-19. Study information: Acute-phase and convalescent COVID-19 samples originated in the United States, Italy and Spain. The analysed material was cDNA or gDNA that came from T cells, B-cell-depleted T cells, or PBMCs.

The CDR3 sequence is 13 residues long. The germline gives CDR1 DFQATT, CDR2 SNEGSKA (reference sequence). The germline V and J ends were trimmed by 6 bases and 4 bases, with 12 bases remaining between them. In the authors' methods: Reference gene primer amplification gave nucleated cell count estimates. The data were produced by immunoSEQ multiplex PCR, yet TCRdb's version contains in-frame clones alone and is incomplete. Clone size and the V and J calls come from that table; the DNA yielded D and trimming. Of about 72,000 clones in the sample, roughly 80% were seen once. Sequencing input: peripheral blood. The genes are TRBV20-1 and TRBJ2-2; no clear D gene. This TCR derives from a man aged 55 to 70 with acute or convalescent COVID-19. Here the CDR3 DNA reads TGCAGTGCGAGTCGGGTGGGCACCGGGGAGCTGTTTTTT. As protein: CSASRVGTGELFF.